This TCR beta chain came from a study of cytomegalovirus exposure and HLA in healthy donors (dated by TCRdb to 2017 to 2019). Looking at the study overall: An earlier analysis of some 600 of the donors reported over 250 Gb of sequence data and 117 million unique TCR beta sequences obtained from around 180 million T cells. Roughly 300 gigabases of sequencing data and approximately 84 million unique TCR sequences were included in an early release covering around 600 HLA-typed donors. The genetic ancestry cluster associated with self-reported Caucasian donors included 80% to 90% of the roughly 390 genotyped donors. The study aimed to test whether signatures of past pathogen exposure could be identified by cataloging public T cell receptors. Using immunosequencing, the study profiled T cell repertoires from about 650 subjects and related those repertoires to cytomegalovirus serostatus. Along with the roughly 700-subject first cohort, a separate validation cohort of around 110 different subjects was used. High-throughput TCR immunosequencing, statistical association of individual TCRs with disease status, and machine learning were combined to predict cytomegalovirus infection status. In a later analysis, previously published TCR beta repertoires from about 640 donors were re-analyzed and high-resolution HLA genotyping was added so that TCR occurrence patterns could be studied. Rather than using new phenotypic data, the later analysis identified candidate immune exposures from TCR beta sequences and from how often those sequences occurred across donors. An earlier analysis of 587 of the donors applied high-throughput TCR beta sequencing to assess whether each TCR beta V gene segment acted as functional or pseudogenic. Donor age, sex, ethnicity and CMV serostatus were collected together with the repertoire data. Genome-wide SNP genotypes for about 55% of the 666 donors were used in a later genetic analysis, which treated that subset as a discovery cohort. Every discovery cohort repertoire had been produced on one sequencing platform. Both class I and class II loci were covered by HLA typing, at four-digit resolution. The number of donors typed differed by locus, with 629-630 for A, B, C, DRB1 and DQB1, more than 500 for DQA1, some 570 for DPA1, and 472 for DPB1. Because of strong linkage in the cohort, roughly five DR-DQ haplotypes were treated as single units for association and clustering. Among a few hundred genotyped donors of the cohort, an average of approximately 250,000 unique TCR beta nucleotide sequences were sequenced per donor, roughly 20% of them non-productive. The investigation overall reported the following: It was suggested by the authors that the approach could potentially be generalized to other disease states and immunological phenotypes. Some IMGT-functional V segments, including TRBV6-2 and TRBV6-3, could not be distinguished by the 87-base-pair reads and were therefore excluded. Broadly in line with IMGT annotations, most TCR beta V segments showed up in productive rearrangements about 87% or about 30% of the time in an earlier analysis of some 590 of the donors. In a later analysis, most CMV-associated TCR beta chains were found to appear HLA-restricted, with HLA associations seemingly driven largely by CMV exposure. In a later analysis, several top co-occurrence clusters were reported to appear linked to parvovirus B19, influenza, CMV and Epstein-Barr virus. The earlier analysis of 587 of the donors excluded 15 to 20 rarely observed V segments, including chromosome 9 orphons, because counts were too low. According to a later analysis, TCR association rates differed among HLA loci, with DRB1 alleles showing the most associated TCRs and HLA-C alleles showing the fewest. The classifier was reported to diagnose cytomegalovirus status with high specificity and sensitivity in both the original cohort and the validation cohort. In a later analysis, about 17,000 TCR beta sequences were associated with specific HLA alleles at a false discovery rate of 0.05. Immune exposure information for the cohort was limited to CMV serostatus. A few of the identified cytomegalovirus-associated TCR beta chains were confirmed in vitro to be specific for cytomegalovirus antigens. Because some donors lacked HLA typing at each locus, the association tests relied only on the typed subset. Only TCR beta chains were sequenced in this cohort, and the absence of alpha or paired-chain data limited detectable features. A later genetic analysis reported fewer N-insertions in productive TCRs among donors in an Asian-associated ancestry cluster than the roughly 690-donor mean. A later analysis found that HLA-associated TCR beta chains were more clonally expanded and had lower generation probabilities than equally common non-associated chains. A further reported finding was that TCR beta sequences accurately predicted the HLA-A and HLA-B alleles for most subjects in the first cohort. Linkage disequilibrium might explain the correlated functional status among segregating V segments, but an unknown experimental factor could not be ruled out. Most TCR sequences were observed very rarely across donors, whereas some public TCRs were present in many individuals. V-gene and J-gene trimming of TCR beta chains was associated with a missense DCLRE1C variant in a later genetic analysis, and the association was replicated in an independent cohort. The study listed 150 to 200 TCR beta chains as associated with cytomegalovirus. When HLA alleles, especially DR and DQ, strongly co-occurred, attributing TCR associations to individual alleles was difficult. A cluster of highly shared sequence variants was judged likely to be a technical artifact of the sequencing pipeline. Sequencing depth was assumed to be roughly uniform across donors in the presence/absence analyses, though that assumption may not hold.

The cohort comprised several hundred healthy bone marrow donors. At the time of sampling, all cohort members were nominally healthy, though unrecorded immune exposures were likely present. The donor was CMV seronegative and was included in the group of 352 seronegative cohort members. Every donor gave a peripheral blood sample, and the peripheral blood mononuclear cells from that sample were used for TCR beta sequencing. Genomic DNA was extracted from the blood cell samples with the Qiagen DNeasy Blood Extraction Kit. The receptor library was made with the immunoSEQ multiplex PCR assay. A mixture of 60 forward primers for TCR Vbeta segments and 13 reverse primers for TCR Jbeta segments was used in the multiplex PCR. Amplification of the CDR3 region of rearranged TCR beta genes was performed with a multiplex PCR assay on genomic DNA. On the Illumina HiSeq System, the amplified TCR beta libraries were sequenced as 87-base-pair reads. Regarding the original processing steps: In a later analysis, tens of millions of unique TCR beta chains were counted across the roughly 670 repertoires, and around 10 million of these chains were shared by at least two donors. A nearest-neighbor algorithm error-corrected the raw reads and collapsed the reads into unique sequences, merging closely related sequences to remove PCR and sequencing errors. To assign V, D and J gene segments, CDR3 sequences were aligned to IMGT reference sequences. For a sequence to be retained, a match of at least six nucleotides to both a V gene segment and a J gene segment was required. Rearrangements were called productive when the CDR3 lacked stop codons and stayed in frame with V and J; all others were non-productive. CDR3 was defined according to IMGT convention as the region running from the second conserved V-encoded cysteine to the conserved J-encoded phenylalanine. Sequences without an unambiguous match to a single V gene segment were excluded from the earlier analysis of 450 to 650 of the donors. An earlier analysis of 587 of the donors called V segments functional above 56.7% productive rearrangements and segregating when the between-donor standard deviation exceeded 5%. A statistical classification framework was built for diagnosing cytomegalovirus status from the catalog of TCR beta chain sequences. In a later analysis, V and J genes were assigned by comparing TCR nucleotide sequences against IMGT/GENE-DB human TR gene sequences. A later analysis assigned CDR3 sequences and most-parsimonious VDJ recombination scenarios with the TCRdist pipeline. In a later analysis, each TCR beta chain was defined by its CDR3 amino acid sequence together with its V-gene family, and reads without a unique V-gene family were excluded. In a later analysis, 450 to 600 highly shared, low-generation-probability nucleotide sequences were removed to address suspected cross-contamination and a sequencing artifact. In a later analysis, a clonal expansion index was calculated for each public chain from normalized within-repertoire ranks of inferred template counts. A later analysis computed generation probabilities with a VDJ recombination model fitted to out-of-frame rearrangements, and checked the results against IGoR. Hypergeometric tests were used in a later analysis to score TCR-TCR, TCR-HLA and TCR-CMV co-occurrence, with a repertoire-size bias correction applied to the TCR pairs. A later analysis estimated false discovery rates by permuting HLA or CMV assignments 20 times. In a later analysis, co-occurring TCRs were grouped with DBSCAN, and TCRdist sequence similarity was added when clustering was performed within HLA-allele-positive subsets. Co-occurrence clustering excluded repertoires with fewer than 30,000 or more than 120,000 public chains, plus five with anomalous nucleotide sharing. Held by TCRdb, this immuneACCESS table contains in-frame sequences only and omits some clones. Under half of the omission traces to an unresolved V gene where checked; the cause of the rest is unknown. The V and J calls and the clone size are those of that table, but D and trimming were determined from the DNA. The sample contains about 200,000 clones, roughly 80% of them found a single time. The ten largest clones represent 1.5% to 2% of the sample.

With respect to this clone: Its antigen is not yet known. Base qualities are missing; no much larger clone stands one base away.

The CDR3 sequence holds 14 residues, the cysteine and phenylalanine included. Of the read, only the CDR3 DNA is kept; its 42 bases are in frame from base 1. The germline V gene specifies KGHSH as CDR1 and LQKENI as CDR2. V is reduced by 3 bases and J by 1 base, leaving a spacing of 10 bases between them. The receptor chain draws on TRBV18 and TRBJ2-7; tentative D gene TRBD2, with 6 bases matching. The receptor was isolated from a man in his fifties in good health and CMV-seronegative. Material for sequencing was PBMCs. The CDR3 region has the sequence CASSPGRISYEQYF. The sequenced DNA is TGTGCCAGCTCACCGGGGAGGATTTCCTACGAGCAGTACTTC.